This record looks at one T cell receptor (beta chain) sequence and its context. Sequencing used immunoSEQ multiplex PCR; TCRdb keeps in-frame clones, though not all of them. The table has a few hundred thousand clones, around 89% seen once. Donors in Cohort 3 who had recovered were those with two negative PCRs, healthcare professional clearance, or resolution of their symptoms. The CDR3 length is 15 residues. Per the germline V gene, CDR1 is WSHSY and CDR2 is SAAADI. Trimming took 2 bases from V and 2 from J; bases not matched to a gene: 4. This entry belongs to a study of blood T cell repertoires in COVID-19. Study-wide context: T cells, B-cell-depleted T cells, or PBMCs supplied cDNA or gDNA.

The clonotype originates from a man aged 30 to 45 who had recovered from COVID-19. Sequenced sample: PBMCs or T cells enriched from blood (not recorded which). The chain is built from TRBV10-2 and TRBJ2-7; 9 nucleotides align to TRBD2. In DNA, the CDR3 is TGCGCCAGCAGTGAGAGGGCTAGCGGGACCTACGAGCAGTACTTC. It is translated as CASSERASGTYEQYF.